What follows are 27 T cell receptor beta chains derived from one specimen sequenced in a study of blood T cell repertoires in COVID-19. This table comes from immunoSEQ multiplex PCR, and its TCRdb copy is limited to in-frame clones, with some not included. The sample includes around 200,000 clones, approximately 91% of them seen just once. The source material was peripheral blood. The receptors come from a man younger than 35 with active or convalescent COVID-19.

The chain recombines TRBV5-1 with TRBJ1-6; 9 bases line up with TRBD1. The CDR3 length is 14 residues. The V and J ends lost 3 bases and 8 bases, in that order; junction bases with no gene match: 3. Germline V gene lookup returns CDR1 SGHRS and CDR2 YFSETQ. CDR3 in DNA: TGCGCCAGCAGCTACCGGGACAGGGATTCACCCCTCCACTTT. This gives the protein CASSYRDRDSPLHF. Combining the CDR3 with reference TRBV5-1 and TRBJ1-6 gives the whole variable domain KAGVTQTPRYLIKTRGQQVTLSCSPISGHRSVSWYQQTPGQGLQFLFEYFSETQRNKGNFPGRFSGRQFSNSRSEMNVSTLELGDSALYLCASSYRDRDSPLHFGNGTRLTVT.

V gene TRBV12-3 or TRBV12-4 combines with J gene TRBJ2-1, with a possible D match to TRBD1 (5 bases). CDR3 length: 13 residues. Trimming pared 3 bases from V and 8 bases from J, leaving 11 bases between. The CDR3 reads CASSFQGRDEQFF. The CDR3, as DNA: TGTGCCAGCAGTTTTCAGGGAAGGGATGAGCAGTTCTTC.

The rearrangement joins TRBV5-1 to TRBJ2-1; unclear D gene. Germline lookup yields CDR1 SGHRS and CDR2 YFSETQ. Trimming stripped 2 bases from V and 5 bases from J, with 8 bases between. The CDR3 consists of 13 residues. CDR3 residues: CASSFSPDNEQFF. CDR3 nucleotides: TGCGCCAGCAGCTTTTCCCCTGACAATGAGCAGTTCTTC.

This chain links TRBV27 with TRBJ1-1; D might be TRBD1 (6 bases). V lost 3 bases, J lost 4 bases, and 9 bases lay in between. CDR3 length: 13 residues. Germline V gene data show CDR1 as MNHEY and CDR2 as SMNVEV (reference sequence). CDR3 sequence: CASSFYRATEAFF. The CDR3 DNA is TGTGCCAGCAGTTTTTACAGGGCCACTGAAGCTTTCTTT.

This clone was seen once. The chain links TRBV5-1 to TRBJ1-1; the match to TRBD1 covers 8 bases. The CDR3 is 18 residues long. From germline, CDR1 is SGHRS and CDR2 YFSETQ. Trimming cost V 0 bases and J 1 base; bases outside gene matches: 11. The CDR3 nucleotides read TGCGCCAGCAGCTTGGGGCCCTACAGGGGGGGAGAGAACACTGAAGCTTTCTTT. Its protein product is CASSLGPYRGGENTEAFF.

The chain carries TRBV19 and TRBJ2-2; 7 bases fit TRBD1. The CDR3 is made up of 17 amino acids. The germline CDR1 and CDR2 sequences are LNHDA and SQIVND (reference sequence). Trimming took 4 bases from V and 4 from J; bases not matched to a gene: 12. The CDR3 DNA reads TGTGCCAGTAGTACCCTGGGGACAGTCAGGGGCACCGGGGAGCTGTTTTTT. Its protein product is CASSTLGTVRGTGELFF.

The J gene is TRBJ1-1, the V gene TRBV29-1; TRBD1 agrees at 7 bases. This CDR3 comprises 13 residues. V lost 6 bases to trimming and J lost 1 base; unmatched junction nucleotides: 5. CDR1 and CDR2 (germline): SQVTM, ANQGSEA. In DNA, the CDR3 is TGCAGCGTCACAGGGGCCGGGAACACTGAAGCTTTCTTT. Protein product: CSVTGAGNTEAFF. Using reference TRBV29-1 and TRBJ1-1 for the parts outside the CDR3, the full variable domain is SAVISQKPSRDICQRGTSLTIQCQVDSQVTMMFWYRQQPGQSLTLIATANQGSEATYESGFVIDKFPISRPNLTFSTLTVSNMSPEDSSIYLCSVTGAGNTEAFFGQGTRLTVV.

The CDR3 is CASRDGTQSNQPQHF. CDR3 sequence (DNA): TGTGCCAGCAGGGACGGGACACAGAGCAATCAGCCCCAGCATTTT. The chain joins TRBV28 to TRBJ1-5; D possibly corresponds to TRBD1 (6 bases). CDR3 length: 15 residues. Trimming cost V 6 bases and J 1 base, with 13 bases left between them. CDR1 and CDR2 (germline): MDHEN, SYDVKM.

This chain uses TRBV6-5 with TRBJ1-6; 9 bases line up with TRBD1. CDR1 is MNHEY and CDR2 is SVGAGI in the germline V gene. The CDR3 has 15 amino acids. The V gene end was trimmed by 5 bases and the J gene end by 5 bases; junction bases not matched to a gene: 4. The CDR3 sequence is CASSRRQGDNSPLHF. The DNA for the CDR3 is TGTGCCAGCAGTCGAAGACAGGGGGATAATTCACCCCTCCACTTT.

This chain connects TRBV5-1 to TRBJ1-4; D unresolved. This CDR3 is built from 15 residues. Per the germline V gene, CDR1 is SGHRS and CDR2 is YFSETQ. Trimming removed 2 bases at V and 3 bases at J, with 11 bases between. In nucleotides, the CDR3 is TGCGCCAGCAGCTTTTCACAGCCGGCTAATGAAAAACTGTTTTTT. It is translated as CASSFSQPANEKLFF. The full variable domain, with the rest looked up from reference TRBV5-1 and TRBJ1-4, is KAGVTQTPRYLIKTRGQQVTLSCSPISGHRSVSWYQQTPGQGLQFLFEYFSETQRNKGNFPGRFSGRQFSNSRSEMNVSTLELGDSALYLCASSFSQPANEKLFFGSGTQLSVL.

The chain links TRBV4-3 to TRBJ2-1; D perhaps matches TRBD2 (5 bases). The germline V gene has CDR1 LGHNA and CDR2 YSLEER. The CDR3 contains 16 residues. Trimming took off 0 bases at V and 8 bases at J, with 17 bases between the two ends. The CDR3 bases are TGCGCCAGCAGCCAAGAGGCCGGACCCTCGGGGTATGAGCAGTTCTTC. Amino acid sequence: CASSQEAGPSGYEQFF.

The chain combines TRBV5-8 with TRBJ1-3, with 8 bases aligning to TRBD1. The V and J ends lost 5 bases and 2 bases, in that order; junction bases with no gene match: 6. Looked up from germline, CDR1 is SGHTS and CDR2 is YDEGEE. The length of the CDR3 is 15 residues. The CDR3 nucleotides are TGTGCCAGCAGAAGGACAGGGAATGCTGGAAACACCATATATTTT. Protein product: CASRRTGNAGNTIYF.

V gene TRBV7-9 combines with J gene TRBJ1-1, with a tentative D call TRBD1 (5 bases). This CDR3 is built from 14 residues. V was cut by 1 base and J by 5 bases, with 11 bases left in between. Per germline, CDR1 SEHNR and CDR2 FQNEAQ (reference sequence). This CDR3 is CASSLGLGGTEAFF. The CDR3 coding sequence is TGTGCCAGCAGCTTAGGCCTCGGGGGAACTGAAGCTTTCTTT.

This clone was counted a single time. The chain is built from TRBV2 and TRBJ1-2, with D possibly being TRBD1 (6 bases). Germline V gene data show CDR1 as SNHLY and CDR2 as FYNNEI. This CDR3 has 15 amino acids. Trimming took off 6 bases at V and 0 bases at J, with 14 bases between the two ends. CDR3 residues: CASRETGPANYGYTF. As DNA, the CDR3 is TGTGCCAGCAGGGAAACAGGGCCCGCTAACTATGGCTACACCTTC. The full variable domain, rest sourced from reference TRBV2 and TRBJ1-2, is EPEVTQTPSHQVTQMGQEVILRCVPISNHLYFYWYRQILGQKVEFLVSFYNNEISEKSEIFDDQFSVERPDGSNFTLKIRSTKLEDSAMYFCASRETGPANYGYTFGSGTRLTVV.

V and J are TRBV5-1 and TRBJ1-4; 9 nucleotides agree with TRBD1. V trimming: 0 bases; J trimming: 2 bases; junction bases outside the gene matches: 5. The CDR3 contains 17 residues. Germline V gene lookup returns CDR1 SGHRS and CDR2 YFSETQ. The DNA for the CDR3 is TGCGCCAGCAGCTTGGGACAGGGGGTATGGACTAATGAAAAACTGTTTTTT. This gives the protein CASSLGQGVWTNEKLFF.

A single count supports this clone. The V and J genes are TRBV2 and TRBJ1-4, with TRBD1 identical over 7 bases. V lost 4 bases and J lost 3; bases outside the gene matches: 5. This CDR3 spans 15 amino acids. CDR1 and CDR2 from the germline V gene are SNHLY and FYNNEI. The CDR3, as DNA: TGTGCCAGCAGTGTGACAGGGCTCCCTAATGAAAAACTGTTTTTT. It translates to CASSVTGLPNEKLFF. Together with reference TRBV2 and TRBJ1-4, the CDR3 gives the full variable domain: EPEVTQTPSHQVTQMGQEVILRCVPISNHLYFYWYRQILGQKVEFLVSFYNNEISEKSEIFDDQFSVERPDGSNFTLKIRSTKLEDSAMYFCASSVTGLPNEKLFFGSGTQLSVL.

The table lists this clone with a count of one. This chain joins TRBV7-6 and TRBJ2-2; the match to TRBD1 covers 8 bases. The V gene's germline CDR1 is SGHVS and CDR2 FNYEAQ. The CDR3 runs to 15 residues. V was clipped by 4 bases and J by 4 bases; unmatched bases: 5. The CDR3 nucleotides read TGTGCCAGCAGCTCCGGACAGGGAATCACCGGGGAGCTGTTTTTT. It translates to CASSSGQGITGELFF.

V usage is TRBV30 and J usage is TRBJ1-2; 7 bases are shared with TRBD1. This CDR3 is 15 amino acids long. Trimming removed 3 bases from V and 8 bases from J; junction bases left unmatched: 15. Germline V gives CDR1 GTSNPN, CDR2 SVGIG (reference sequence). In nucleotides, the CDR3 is TGTGCCTGGAGGACCTCCGGGACAGTCGTTATGGGCTACACCTTC. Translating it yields CAWRTSGTVVMGYTF.

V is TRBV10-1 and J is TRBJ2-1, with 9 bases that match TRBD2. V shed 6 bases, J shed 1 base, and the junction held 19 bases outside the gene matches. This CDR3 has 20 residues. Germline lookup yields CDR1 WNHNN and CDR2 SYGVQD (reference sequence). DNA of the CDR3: TGCGCCAGCAGCCCCGTTAGAGGCGGGAGGGGAATAGGGTCCTACAATGAGCAGTTCTTC. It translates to CASSPVRGGRGIGSYNEQFF.

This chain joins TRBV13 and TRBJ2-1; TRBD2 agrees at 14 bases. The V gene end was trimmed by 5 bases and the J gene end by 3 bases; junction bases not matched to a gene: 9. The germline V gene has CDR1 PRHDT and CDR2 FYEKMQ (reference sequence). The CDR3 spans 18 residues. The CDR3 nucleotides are TGTGCCAGCAGCGGGGGACTAGCGGGAGTTAGGCACTACAATGAGCAGTTCTTC. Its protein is CASSGGLAGVRHYNEQFF.

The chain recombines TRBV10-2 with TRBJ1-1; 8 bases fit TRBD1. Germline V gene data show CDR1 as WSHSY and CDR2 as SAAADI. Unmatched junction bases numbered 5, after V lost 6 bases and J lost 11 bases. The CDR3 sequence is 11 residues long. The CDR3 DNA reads TGCGCCAGCAGCGCGGACAGGGCGGCTTTCTTT. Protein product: CASSADRAAFF.

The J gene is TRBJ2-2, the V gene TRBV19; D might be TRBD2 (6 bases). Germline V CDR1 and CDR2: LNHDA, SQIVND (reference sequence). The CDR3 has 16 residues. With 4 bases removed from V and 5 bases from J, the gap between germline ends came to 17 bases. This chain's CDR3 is CASSTDRGWMTGELFF. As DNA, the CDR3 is TGTGCCAGTAGTACCGATCGGGGGTGGATGACCGGGGAGCTGTTTTTT. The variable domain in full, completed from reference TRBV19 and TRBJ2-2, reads DGGITQSPKYLFRKEGQNVTLSCEQNLNHDAMYWYRQDPGQGLRLIYYSQIVNDFQKGDIAEGYSVSREKKESFPLTVTSAQKNPTAFYLCASSTDRGWMTGELFFGEGSRLTVL.

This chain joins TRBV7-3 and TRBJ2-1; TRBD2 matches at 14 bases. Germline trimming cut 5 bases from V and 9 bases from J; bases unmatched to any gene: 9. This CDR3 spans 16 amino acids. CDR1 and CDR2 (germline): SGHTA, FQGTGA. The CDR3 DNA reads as TGTGCCAGCAGCCAGGGACTAGCGGGAGATTGGGGTGAGCAGTTCTTC. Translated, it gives CASSQGLAGDWGEQFF.

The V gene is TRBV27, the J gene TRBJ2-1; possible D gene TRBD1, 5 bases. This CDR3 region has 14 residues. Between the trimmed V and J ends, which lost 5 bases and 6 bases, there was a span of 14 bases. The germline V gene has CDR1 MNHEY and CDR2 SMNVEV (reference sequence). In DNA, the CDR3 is TGTGCCAGCAGTATAGGACGAAGGGGCAATGAGCAGTTCTTC. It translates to CASSIGRRGNEQFF.

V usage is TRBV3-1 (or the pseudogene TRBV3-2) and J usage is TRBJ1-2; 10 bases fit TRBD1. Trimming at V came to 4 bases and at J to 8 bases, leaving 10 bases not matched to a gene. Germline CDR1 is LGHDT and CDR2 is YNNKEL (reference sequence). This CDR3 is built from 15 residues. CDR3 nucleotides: TGTGCCAGCAGCCCGACAGGGGGCGGCGGAGGGGGCTACACCTTC. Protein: CASSPTGGGGGGYTF.

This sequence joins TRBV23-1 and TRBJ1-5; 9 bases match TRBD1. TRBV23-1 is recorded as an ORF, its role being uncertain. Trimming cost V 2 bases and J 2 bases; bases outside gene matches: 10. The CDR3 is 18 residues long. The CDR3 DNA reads TGCGCCAGCAGTCAACCTGGTCCCCACAGGGGGCGCAATCAGCCCCAGCATTTT. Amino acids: CASSQPGPHRGRNQPQHF.

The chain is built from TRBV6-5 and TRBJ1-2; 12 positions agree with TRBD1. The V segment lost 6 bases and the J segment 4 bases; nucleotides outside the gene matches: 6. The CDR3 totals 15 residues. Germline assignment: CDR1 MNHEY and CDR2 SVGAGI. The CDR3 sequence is CASRTPGQGAYGYTF. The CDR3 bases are TGTGCCAGCAGGACACCGGGACAGGGGGCCTATGGCTACACCTTC.